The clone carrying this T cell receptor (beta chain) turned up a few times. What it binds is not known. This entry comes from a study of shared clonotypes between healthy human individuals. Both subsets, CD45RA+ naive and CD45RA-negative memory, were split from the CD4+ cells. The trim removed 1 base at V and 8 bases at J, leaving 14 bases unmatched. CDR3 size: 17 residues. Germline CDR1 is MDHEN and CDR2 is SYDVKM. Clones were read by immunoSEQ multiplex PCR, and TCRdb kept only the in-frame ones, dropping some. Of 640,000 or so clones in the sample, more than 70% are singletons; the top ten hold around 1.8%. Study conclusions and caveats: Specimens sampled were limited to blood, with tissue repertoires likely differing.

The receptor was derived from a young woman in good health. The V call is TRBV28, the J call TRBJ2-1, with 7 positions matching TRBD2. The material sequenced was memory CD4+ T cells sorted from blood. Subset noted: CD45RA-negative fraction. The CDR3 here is CASSLLRGLGVRYEQFF. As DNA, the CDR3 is TGTGCCAGCAGTTTATTAAGAGGACTAGGGGTGAGGTATGAGCAGTTCTTC.